The clone carrying this T cell receptor (beta chain) was observed a handful of times. Its antigen is as yet unknown. V shed 4 bases and J shed 7 bases, with 11 bases lying between them. Germline V gene data show CDR1 as DFQATT and CDR2 as SNEGSKA (reference sequence). The CDR3 is 12 residues long. Amplification yielded TCR beta CDR3 regions, with RNA transcripts as the source. RT-PCR in the first round (using the HTBI primer set) targeted the TCR CDR3. TCRdb re-called the multiplex PCR reads with MiXCR, one entry per CDR3 protein. The profile covers around 540,000 distinct CDR3 sequences, with 15% to 20% appearing a single time and around 32% taken by the ten largest. These data come from a study of T cells in Graves' hyperthyroidism and ophthalmopathy. Study in general: Peripheral blood sampling occurred at initial diagnosis, before any treatment. Overall study results and limits: The model's output predicted ophthalmopathy at a median of roughly 6.9 months prior to onset.

At least 3 on the Clinical Activity Score was recorded for ophthalmopathy patients, who also had NOSPECS grade at least 4 and duration under 3 months. Each diagnosis drew on symptoms, thyroxine, TRAb, thyroid ultrasound and orbital computed tomography findings. The source is a young woman with Graves' ophthalmopathy. Sequencing was done on a sample of blood. The rearrangement joins TRBV20-1 to TRBJ2-1; no definite D call. The CDR3 here is CSATRLENEQFF. The CDR3 nucleotides are TGCAGTGCTACCCGTCTTGAAAATGAGCAGTTCTTC.